Sequencing of this T cell receptor beta chain was carried out in a study of cytomegalovirus exposure and HLA in healthy donors (dated by TCRdb to about 2017). At the level of the whole study: An earlier analysis of fewer than 750 of the donors reported 250 to 300 Gb of sequence data and 100 million to 120 million unique TCR beta sequences obtained from about 179 million T cells. Across approximately 420 genotyped donors of the cohort, an average of about 240,000 unique TCR beta nucleotide sequences per donor were sequenced, and 15% to 20% of those sequences were non-productive. The study used immunosequencing to profile the T cell repertoires of about 670 subjects and linked those repertoires to cytomegalovirus serostatus. In the later analysis, no new phenotypic data were used to find candidate immune exposures; instead, reliance was placed on TCR beta sequences and their occurrence across donors. The aim of the study was to test whether cataloging public T cell receptors could identify signatures of past pathogen exposure. A later analysis re-analyzed previously published TCR beta repertoires from several hundred donors and added high-resolution HLA genotyping to study TCR occurrence patterns. A later genetic analysis used genome-wide SNP genotypes for about 60% of the roughly 670 donors, treating that subset as a discovery cohort. Every discovery cohort repertoire had been produced on one sequencing platform. A handful of DR-DQ haplotypes were handled as single units for association and clustering because linkage in the cohort was strong. Donor age, sex, ethnicity and CMV serostatus were collected together with the repertoire data. The study combined high-throughput TCR immunosequencing, statistical association of individual TCRs with disease status, and machine learning to predict cytomegalovirus infection status. In an earlier analysis of 587 of the donors, high-throughput TCR beta sequencing was used to judge whether each TCR beta V gene segment behaved as functional or pseudogenic. Class I and class II HLA loci were covered by the typing at four-digit resolution. Typing coverage differed by locus: A, B, C, DRB1 and DQB1 were typed in about 629-640 donors, DQA1 in approximately 520, DPA1 in around 580, and DPB1 in 400 to 490. An early release that covered some 640 HLA-typed donors contained around 300 gigabases of sequencing data and 75 million to 100 million unique TCR sequences. Of the roughly 400 genotyped donors, about 84% fell in the genetic ancestry cluster associated with self-reported Caucasian donors. Along with the approximately 700-subject first cohort, a separate validation cohort of over a hundred different subjects was used. The investigation overall reported the following: In an earlier analysis of more than 500 of the donors, most TCR beta V segments appeared in productive rearrangements about 87% or about 30% of the time, broadly matching IMGT annotations. According to the authors, the approach could potentially be generalized to other disease states and immunological phenotypes. The sequencing pipeline was judged likely to have produced a cluster of highly shared sequence variants as a technical artifact. Specific HLA alleles were associated with 15,000 to 20,000 TCR beta sequences at a false discovery rate of 0.05 in a later analysis. According to a later analysis, TCR association rates differed among HLA loci, with DRB1 alleles showing the most associated TCRs and HLA-C alleles showing the fewest. A total of fewer than 200 TCR beta chains were listed by the study as associated with cytomegalovirus. A later analysis found that most CMV-associated TCR beta chains appeared HLA-restricted, with HLA associations seemingly driven largely by CMV exposure. Linkage disequilibrium might explain the correlated functional status among segregating V segments, but an unknown experimental factor could not be excluded. Compared with the approximately 670-donor mean, donors in an Asian-associated ancestry cluster had fewer N-insertions in productive TCRs, according to a later genetic analysis. A further reported finding was that TCR beta sequences accurately predicted the HLA-A and HLA-B alleles for most subjects in the first cohort. Presence/absence analyses assumed roughly uniform sequencing depth across donors, an assumption that may not hold. A few of the identified cytomegalovirus-associated TCR beta chains were confirmed in vitro to be specific for cytomegalovirus antigens. HLA typing was unavailable for some donors at each locus, so association tests used only the typed subset. The classifier was reported to diagnose cytomegalovirus status with high specificity and sensitivity in both the original cohort and the validation cohort. Assigning TCR associations to individual alleles was difficult when HLA alleles, especially DR and DQ, strongly co-occurred. While some public TCRs were present in many individuals, most TCR sequences turned up only very rarely across donors. Because counts were too low, roughly 18 rarely observed V segments, including chromosome 9 orphons, were left out of the earlier analysis of several hundred of the donors. A later analysis reported that several top co-occurrence clusters appeared linked to parvovirus B19, influenza, CMV and Epstein-Barr virus. Some IMGT-functional V segments, including TRBV6-2 and TRBV6-3, could not be distinguished by the 87-base-pair reads and were therefore excluded. For the cohort, immune exposure information was limited to CMV serostatus. Only TCR beta chains were sequenced in this cohort, and the absence of alpha or paired-chain data limited detectable features. A later analysis found that HLA-associated TCR beta chains were more clonally expanded and had lower generation probabilities than equally common non-associated chains. In a later genetic analysis, a missense DCLRE1C variant was associated with V-gene and J-gene trimming of TCR beta chains, and the association was replicated in an independent cohort.

The table lists this clone with a count of one. Its antigen specificity is not known. It has no much larger one-base neighbor in the sample; base qualities were not kept. The cohort consisted of 600 to 750 healthy bone marrow donors. All cohort members were sampled while nominally healthy, although unrecorded immune exposures were likely present. The donor was CMV seronegative and belonged to the group of 350 to 400 seronegative cohort members. Every donor gave a peripheral blood sample, and the peripheral blood mononuclear cells from that sample were used for TCR beta sequencing. Genomic DNA extraction from the blood cell samples was performed with the Qiagen DNeasy Blood Extraction Kit. Trimming takes 3 bases from V and 2 bases from J, and the germline ends sit 9 bases apart. From the germline V gene, CDR1 is MDHEN and CDR2 is SYDVKM. The CDR3, from cysteine to phenylalanine, totals 14 residues. Only CDR3 DNA remains: 42 bases, in frame from the first base.

Library prep was done by the immunoSEQ multiplex PCR assay. For the multiplex PCR, a mixture combining 60 forward primers for TCR Vbeta segments and 13 reverse primers for TCR Jbeta segments was used. A multiplex PCR assay on genomic DNA amplified the CDR3 region of rearranged TCR beta genes. Amplified TCR beta libraries were sequenced as 87-base-pair reads on the Illumina HiSeq System. Regarding the original processing steps: In a later analysis, 70 million to 95 million unique TCR beta chains were counted across the 650 to 750 repertoires, and some 10 million of these chains were shared by at least two donors. To remove PCR and sequencing errors, raw reads were error-corrected and collapsed into unique sequences using a nearest-neighbor algorithm that merged closely related sequences. V, D and J gene segments were assigned by aligning CDR3 sequences to IMGT reference sequences. For a sequence to be retained, a match of at least six nucleotides was required to both a V gene segment and a J gene segment. Rearrangements were called productive when the CDR3 lacked stop codons and stayed in frame with V and J; all others were non-productive. Following IMGT convention, CDR3 was defined as the stretch from the second conserved V-encoded cysteine to the conserved J-encoded phenylalanine. The earlier analysis of 500 to 750 of the donors excluded any sequence lacking an unambiguous match to a single V gene segment. In an earlier analysis of some 590 of the donors, V segments were called functional above 56.7% productive rearrangements and were called segregating when the between-donor standard deviation exceeded 5%. To diagnose cytomegalovirus status from the catalog of TCR beta chain sequences, a statistical classification framework was built. In a later analysis, V and J genes were assigned by comparing TCR nucleotide sequences against IMGT/GENE-DB human TR gene sequences. A later analysis assigned CDR3 sequences and most-parsimonious VDJ recombination scenarios with the TCRdist pipeline. In a later analysis, every TCR beta chain was defined by the combination of its CDR3 amino acid sequence and its V-gene family, and reads without a unique V-gene family were dropped. To address suspected cross-contamination and a sequencing artifact, a later analysis removed 550 to 750 highly shared, low-generation-probability nucleotide sequences. For each public chain, a later analysis derived a clonal expansion index from normalized ranks of inferred template counts within each repertoire. A later analysis computed generation probabilities with a VDJ recombination model fitted to out-of-frame rearrangements, and checked the results against IGoR. In a later analysis, TCR-TCR, TCR-HLA and TCR-CMV co-occurrence was scored with hypergeometric tests, and a repertoire-size bias correction was applied to TCR pairs. In a later analysis, false discovery rates were estimated by permuting HLA or CMV assignments 20 times. In a later analysis, co-occurring TCRs were grouped using DBSCAN, and TCRdist sequence similarity was added for clustering within HLA-allele-positive subsets. Co-occurrence clustering excluded repertoires with fewer than 30,000 or more than 120,000 public chains, plus five with anomalous nucleotide sharing. The immuneACCESS repertoire file appears here via TCRdb, limited to in-frame rearrangements. These files lack a portion of the clones; in checked studies, under half of the deficit traces to unresolved V genes, and the cause of the others is not known. That table gives V, J and clone size, and the DNA gave D and trimming. The table for this sample lists hundreds of thousands of clones; about four fifths of them were counted only once. Of the sample, 2.9% is held by the ten largest clones.

The receptor was derived from a young man in good health and CMV-seronegative. The material sequenced was PBMCs. The chain was built from TRBV28 and TRBJ2-3, and perhaps TRBD2 as D gene, on 6 matching bases. The DNA sequence is TGTGCCAGCAGTTTCAGGGACTTCACAGATACGCAGTATTTT. Its protein reads: CASSFRDFTDTQYF.